This is a list of T cell receptor beta chains from one sample in a study of blood T cell repertoires in COVID-19. Assay used: immunoSEQ multiplex PCR; TCRdb lists only in-frame clones, some missing. There are fewer than 200,000 clones in the sample; around 90% occur only once, and roughly 4% lies in the top ten. The sequenced material came from peripheral blood. Every receptor here comes from a woman in her sixties or seventies who had recovered from COVID-19. CDR3s include the opening cysteine and the closing phenylalanine or tryptophan. The D gene is left open where the match is weak. Rows may omit the clone size; those that give it use once, few, many or a size class.

cdr3_length j_call d_call v_call clone_size cdr3_aa cdr3_nt
14 TRBJ1-1 - TRBV9 - CASSARAWDTEAFF TGTGCCAGCAGCGCGAGGGCATGGGACACTGAAGCTTTCTTT
16 TRBJ1-2 - TRBV5-1 once CASSLEASGVNYGYTF TGCGCCAGCAGCTTGGAAGCGTCAGGGGTTAACTATGGCTACACCTTC
13 TRBJ2-1 TRBD1 TRBV10-3 - CAISRDREDEQFF TGTGCCATCAGTAGGGACAGGGAAGATGAGCAGTTCTTC
13 TRBJ1-1 TRBD1 TRBV12-3/TRBV12-4 once CASSQTGIPEAFF TGTGCCAGCAGTCAGACAGGGATTCCTGAAGCTTTCTTT
13 TRBJ2-7 TRBD1 TRBV6-5 - CASSSLTGIEQYF TGTGCCAGCAGTTCCCTGACAGGGATCGAGCAGTACTTC
14 TRBJ2-3 TRBD1 TRBV27 - CASKRDRRSDTQYF TGTGCCAGCAAACGGGACAGGCGCTCAGATACGCAGTATTTT
16 TRBJ2-3 TRBD2 TRBV9 few CASSVDSGGARDTQYF TGTGCCAGCAGCGTAGACTCCGGGGGGGCTCGCGATACGCAGTATTTT
16 TRBJ2-2 TRBD2 TRBV11-2 - CASSFNSGGNTGELFF TGTGCCAGCAGTTTCAATAGCGGGGGGAACACCGGGGAGCTGTTTTTT
15 TRBJ2-1 - TRBV27 - CASTLGVSSYNEQFF TGTGCCAGCACCTTAGGAGTCAGCTCCTACAATGAGCAGTTCTTC
13 TRBJ1-5 TRBD1 TRBV10-3 - CATTRTGDQPQHF TGTGCCACGACGCGGACAGGGGATCAGCCCCAGCATTTT
15 TRBJ2-2 - TRBV6-4 - CASSEDFRGTGELFF TGTGCCAGCAGTGAGGACTTCCGAGGGACCGGGGAGCTGTTTTTT
13 TRBJ1-5 - TRBV2 - CASTRDTNQPQHF TGTGCCAGCACCCGGGACACCAATCAGCCCCAGCATTTT
15 TRBJ2-7 TRBD1 TRBV5-1 once CASSLDPGQGNEQYF TGCGCCAGCAGCTTGGACCCGGGACAGGGGAACGAGCAGTACTTC
15 TRBJ2-3 TRBD2 TRBV10-3 - CAISKAGGATDTQYF TGTGCCATCAGTAAAGCGGGGGGCGCCACAGATACGCAGTATTTT
14 TRBJ1-1 - TRBV9 - CASSVGAESTEAFF TGTGCCAGCAGCGTGGGGGCGGAGAGCACTGAAGCTTTCTTT
21 TRBJ2-1 - TRBV10-3 few CAILGETGTLLPTLPYNEQFF TGTGCCATCTTGGGGGAGACAGGGACTCTCCTACCTACGCTCCCCTACAATGAGCAGTTCTTC
13 TRBJ2-7 TRBD1 TRBV11-2 - CASSRGQGYEQYF TGTGCCAGCAGCCGAGGACAGGGCTACGAGCAGTACTTC
15 TRBJ1-1 TRBD1 TRBV9 - CASSYGVTGDTEAFF TGTGCCAGCAGCTACGGGGTTACAGGGGACACTGAAGCTTTCTTT
16 TRBJ2-5 TRBD2 TRBV9 once CASSVGNGGAAETQYF TGTGCCAGCAGCGTAGGGAACGGGGGGGCCGCGGAGACCCAGTACTTC
16 TRBJ1-4 TRBD1 TRBV4-2 - CASSQDLAGQGEKLFF TGTGCCAGCAGCCAAGATCTGGCGGGACAGGGGGAAAAACTGTTTTTT
16 TRBJ2-3 TRBD2 TRBV3-1/TRBV3-2 - CASSQRAGGPRDTQYF TGTGCCAGCAGCCAGCGAGCGGGGGGCCCGCGAGATACGCAGTATTTT
12 TRBJ2-4 TRBD1 TRBV5-1 - CASSLGQDIQYF TGCGCCAGCAGTTTGGGACAGGACATTCAGTACTTC
14 TRBJ1-6 - TRBV27 - CASSIGQYNSPLHF TGTGCCAGCAGTATTGGACAGTATAATTCACCCCTCCACTTT
13 TRBJ1-2 - TRBV9 - CASSGPGPYGYTF TGTGCCAGCAGCGGCCCTGGGCCCTATGGCTACACCTTC
13 TRBJ2-5 - TRBV5-1 few CASESPGGETQYF TGCGCCAGCGAATCTCCGGGTGGCGAGACCCAGTACTTC
12 TRBJ2-7 - TRBV6-2/TRBV6-3 few CASSYFGYEQYF TGTGCCAGCAGTTACTTCGGGTACGAGCAGTACTTC
11 TRBJ1-1 - TRBV6-6 - CATRFSAEAFF TGTGCCACCCGTTTTTCTGCTGAAGCTTTCTTT
13 TRBJ2-7 - TRBV10-1 few CASSAYAAGEQYF TGCGCCAGCAGTGCCTATGCCGCGGGGGAGCAGTACTTC
14 TRBJ1-5 TRBD1 TRBV2 - CASSNRGGNQPQHF TGTGCCAGCAGTAACAGGGGTGGCAATCAGCCCCAGCATTTT
16 TRBJ1-2 - TRBV19 - CASSIRSGRETRGYTF TGTGCCAGTAGTATCAGGAGTGGACGGGAAACCAGAGGCTACACCTTC
16 TRBJ2-2 TRBD1 TRBV10-3 - CAISGQGALSAGELFF TGTGCCATCAGCGGACAGGGGGCGTTATCCGCCGGGGAGCTGTTTTTT